The next 30 T cell receptor beta chains were all read from a single sample in a study of blood T cell repertoires in COVID-19. Data came from immunoSEQ multiplex PCR; TCRdb stores just in-frame clones and leaves some out. The sample lists around 120,000 clones, more than 60% seen once, with 5% to 7.5% in the top ten. The specimen sequenced was peripheral blood. All receptors come from a man in his 70s with acute or convalescent COVID-19.

The rearrangement joins TRBV5-6 to TRBJ1-2; perhaps TRBD1 as D (5 bases). V shed 6 bases and J shed 8 bases, with 23 bases lying between them. This CDR3 comprises 15 residues. CDR1 SGHDT and CDR2 YYEEEE come from the germline V gene. The CDR3 DNA is TGTGCCAGCATGGGTCAGGGTGATTTTTCCTACGGCTACACCTTC. Its protein product is CASMGQGDFSYGYTF.

This chain joins TRBV3-1 (or the pseudogene TRBV3-2) and TRBJ2-7; unclear D gene. This CDR3 contains 11 residues. V lost 2 bases and J lost 7, with 6 bases in between. CDR1 LGHDT and CDR2 YNNKEL come from the germline V gene (reference sequence). CDR3 bases: TGTGCCAGCAGCCAACCCGGGGAGCAGTACTTC. Translating it yields CASSQPGEQYF.

This clone was seen just once. The chain uses TRBV6-6 and TRBJ2-1; possible D gene TRBD2, 5 bases. The germline V and J ends were trimmed by 10 bases and 9 bases, with 16 bases remaining between them. Germline CDR1 reads MNHNY; CDR2 reads SVGAGI (reference sequence). The CDR3 is 12 residues long. The CDR3 bases are TGTGCCACCACCAGTTCCGGGATTGAGCAGTTCTTC. This translates into CATTSSGIEQFF.

The gene calls are TRBV5-6 and TRBJ2-7; no firm D call. There are 12 residues in the CDR3. V shed 4 bases and J shed 6 bases, with 11 bases lying between them. The germline V gene has CDR1 SGHDT and CDR2 YYEEEE. CDR3 protein: CASSLVSGEQYF. The CDR3 DNA is TGTGCCAGCAGCCTGGTTTCCGGCGAGCAGTACTTC.

This rearrangement joins TRBV11-2 to TRBJ2-7; D remains unclear. The CDR3 spans 14 residues. The V and J ends lost 4 bases and 6 bases respectively, with 16 bases between them. The germline V gene encodes CDR1 SGHAT and CDR2 FQNNGV. The CDR3 DNA is TGTGCCAGCAGCTACTGGCAGCGACCGGTCGAGCAGTACTTC. It translates to CASSYWQRPVEQYF.

This chain links TRBV19 with TRBJ2-2; 11 nucleotides align to TRBD2. The CDR3 covers 15 residues. The germline CDR1 and CDR2 sequences are LNHDA and SQIVND (reference sequence). V trimming: 3 bases; J trimming: 4 bases; junction bases outside the gene matches: 1. The CDR3 loop is CASSMLAGGTGELFF. For the CDR3, the DNA is TGTGCCAGTAGTATGCTAGCGGGAGGCACCGGGGAGCTGTTTTTT.

This chain joins TRBV18 and TRBJ2-1; D is perhaps TRBD2 (5 bases). The CDR3 covers 17 residues. The germline CDR1 and CDR2 sequences are KGHSH and LQKENI. V was pared by 2 bases and J by 1 base, with 15 bases between. The CDR3 loop is CASSPSSAGGSYNEQFF. The CDR3 nucleotides are TGTGCCAGCTCACCAAGCTCCGCGGGTGGGTCCTACAATGAGCAGTTCTTC.

The chain employs TRBV28 and TRBJ1-1; TRBD1 might be the D (6 bases). V shed 4 bases and J shed 4 bases, with 13 bases lying between them. Germline V lookup: CDR1 MDHEN, CDR2 SYDVKM. CDR3 length equals 14 residues. This chain's CDR3 is CASSSTGLGTEAFF. For the CDR3, the DNA is TGTGCCAGCAGTTCAACAGGGCTGGGCACTGAAGCTTTCTTT.

The chain uses TRBV21-1 and TRBJ1-5; the D call TRBD1 from the table was never checked on the DNA. TRBV21-1 is reported as a pseudogene. The length of the CDR3 is 14 residues. The CDR3 is CASWRTGDNQPQHF. The DNA for the CDR3 is TGTGCCAGTTGGAGGACAGGAGATAATCAGCCCCAGCATTTT.

The chain uses TRBV11-2 and TRBJ2-7; the D gene is possibly TRBD2 (5 bases). The germline CDR1 and CDR2 sequences are SGHAT and FQNNGV. CDR3 length: 15 amino acids. Trimming took off 0 bases at V and 5 bases at J, with 14 bases between the two ends. Here the CDR3 reads CASSLERALGHEQYF. The CDR3 DNA sequence: TGTGCCAGCAGCTTAGAGCGGGCCCTCGGCCACGAGCAGTACTTC.

The chain uses TRBV6-4 and TRBJ2-2; D is possibly TRBD2 (5 bases). The CDR3 spans 14 residues. Germline values: CDR1 MRHNA, CDR2 SNTAGT. The V end was cut by 2 bases, the J end by 1 base, with 5 bases between. CDR3 bases: TGTGCCAGCAGTGACGCGGGGAACACCGGGGAGCTGTTTTTT. Protein sequence: CASSDAGNTGELFF.

The V and J genes are TRBV27 and TRBJ2-5, with 9 bases identical to TRBD1. The germline V gene encodes CDR1 MNHEY and CDR2 SMNVEV (reference sequence). CDR3 length: 15 residues. The V segment lost 7 bases and the J segment 0 bases; nucleotides outside the gene matches: 6. CDR3: CASTKQGAYQETQYF. The CDR3, as DNA: TGTGCCAGCACCAAACAGGGGGCGTACCAAGAGACCCAGTACTTC.

The gene calls are TRBV7-7 and TRBJ2-5; 7 bases are shared with TRBD2. The J segment lost 4 bases and the V segment lost 5 bases, leaving 7 bases of the junction unmatched. Germline CDR1 and CDR2: SSHAT and FNYEAQ (reference sequence). This CDR3 region has 14 residues. Here the CDR3 DNA reads TGTGCCAGCAGCCAGGGAGTAGCGGGAGAGACCCAGTACTTC. Translation: CASSQGVAGETQYF.

V is TRBV28 and J is TRBJ2-1; 10 bases match TRBD2. There are 14 residues in the CDR3. Germline loops: CDR1 MDHEN, CDR2 SYDVKM. Germline trimming cut 2 bases from V and 5 bases from J; bases unmatched to any gene: 0. The CDR3 spells CASSLSGRDNEQFF. CDR3 in DNA: TGTGCCAGCAGTTTAAGCGGGAGGGACAATGAGCAGTTCTTC.

The CDR3 nucleotides read TGCAGTGCTAGAGTGCGGGAAGAGCAGTACTTC. This sequence encodes CSARVREEQYF. This sequence joins TRBV20-1 and TRBJ2-7; maybe TRBD2 (6 bases). The V end was cut by 1 base, the J end by 7 bases, with 8 bases between. This CDR3 comprises 11 residues. The germline gives CDR1 DFQATT, CDR2 SNEGSKA (reference sequence).

The V call is TRBV6-5, the J call TRBJ1-3; 9 positions agree with TRBD1. The junction had 4 bases not matched to a gene; V was cut back by 6 bases and J by 7 bases. Germline V gene lookup returns CDR1 MNHEY and CDR2 SVGAGI. This CDR3 has 13 amino acids. CDR3 sequence: CASSRGQGNTIYF. The CDR3 DNA sequence: TGTGCCAGCAGCCGCGGACAGGGGAACACCATATATTTT.

The chain couples TRBV5-1 to TRBJ2-2, with 9 bases identical to TRBD1. This CDR3 has 15 residues. Trimming cost V 0 bases and J 3 bases; bases outside gene matches: 0. Looked up from germline, CDR1 is SGHRS and CDR2 is YFSETQ. This chain's CDR3 is CASSLGTGDTGELFF. The CDR3 region has the DNA TGCGCCAGCAGCTTGGGGACAGGGGACACCGGGGAGCTGTTTTTT.

Ten or more counts support this clone. The chain uses TRBV6-2 or TRBV6-3 and TRBJ1-1, with no clear D. This CDR3 spans 12 amino acids. Germline V gene data show CDR1 as MNHEY and CDR2 as SVGEGT. V was shortened by 2 bases and J by 4 bases, with 5 bases between the two germline ends. Here the CDR3 reads CASSYGGTEAFF. The CDR3 region has the DNA TGTGCCAGCAGTTACGGCGGCACTGAAGCTTTCTTT.

The chain uses TRBV11-2 and TRBJ2-3, with D possibly being TRBD2 (6 bases). The ends were cut back, 5 bases at V and 3 bases at J, with 12 bases in the middle. The CDR3 is 14 amino acids. Germline CDR1 reads SGHAT; CDR2 reads FQNNGV. The CDR3 loop is CASSVAGRTDTQYF. The CDR3 nucleotides read TGTGCCAGCAGCGTCGCGGGGCGGACAGATACGCAGTATTTT.

The CDR3 region is CAISEGGGTQYF. In nucleotides, the CDR3 is TGTGCCATCAGTGAAGGCGGGGGAACGCAGTATTTT. The chain employs TRBV10-3 and TRBJ2-3, with 7 bases aligning to TRBD2. The V and J ends lost 3 bases and 9 bases, in that order; junction bases with no gene match: 3. Germline V gene sequence: CDR1 ENHRY, CDR2 SYGVKD. The CDR3 has 12 amino acids.

V gene TRBV2 combines with J gene TRBJ1-5; 11 bases match TRBD1. After removal of 11 bases from V and 9 bases from J, the junction contained 6 bases not matched to a gene. The germline V gene encodes CDR1 SNHLY and CDR2 FYNNEI. The CDR3 is made up of 12 amino acids. The CDR3 loop reads CAGGQGVGPQHF. The CDR3 DNA reads TGTGCCGGGGGACAGGGGGTCGGGCCCCAGCATTTT. Complete variable domain (other parts from reference TRBV2 and TRBJ1-5): EPEVTQTPSHQVTQMGQEVILRCVPISNHLYFYWYRQILGQKVEFLVSFYNNEISEKSEIFDDQFSVERPDGSNFTLKIRSTKLEDSAMYFCAGGQGVGPQHFGDGTRLSIL.

In nucleotides, the CDR3 is TGTGCCAGTACCTTGGTCGGTCGAGAAACCGGGGAGCTGTTTTTT. The encoded protein is CASTLVGRETGELFF. This sequence joins TRBV19 and TRBJ2-2; D not resolved. V dropped 7 bases and J dropped 5 bases, with 17 bases sitting between them. Germline lookup yields CDR1 LNHDA and CDR2 SQIVND (reference sequence). The CDR3 runs 15 residues.

The chain joins TRBV15 to TRBJ2-5, with 13 bases identical to TRBD2. V shed 9 bases and J 1 base; nucleotides not matched to a gene: 5. CDR3 length equals 15 residues. Germline V CDR1 and CDR2: LNHNV, YYDKDF (reference sequence). The CDR3 DNA reads as TGTGCCACTCGACTAGCGGGGGGACTCCAAGAGACCCAGTACTTC. Translated, it gives CATRLAGGLQETQYF. Full variable domain (rest looked up from reference TRBV15 and TRBJ2-5): DAMVIQNPRYQVTQFGKPVTLSCSQTLNHNVMYWYQQKSSQAPKLLFHYYDKDFNNEADTPDNFQSRRPNTSFCFLDIRSPGLGDTAMYLCATRLAGGLQETQYFGPGTRLLVL.

This chain uses TRBV3-1 (or the pseudogene TRBV3-2) with TRBJ2-7, with TRBD1 identical over 7 bases. Germline V CDR1 and CDR2: LGHDT, YNNKEL (reference sequence). The length of the CDR3 is 13 residues. After removal of 4 bases from V and 4 bases from J, the junction contained 4 bases not matched to a gene. The CDR3 here is CASSRQGTYEQYF. The DNA for the CDR3 is TGTGCCAGCAGCCGACAGGGAACGTACGAGCAGTACTTC.

The chain combines TRBV5-1 with TRBJ1-1; no clear D. The CDR3 is made up of 16 amino acids. V gave up 0 bases and J gave up 1 base, with 13 bases separating them. CDR1 and CDR2 (germline): SGHRS, YFSETQ. In nucleotides, the CDR3 is TGCGCCAGCAGCTTGGTGTCTGGGAGGGCGAACACTGAAGCTTTCTTT. This gives the protein CASSLVSGRANTEAFF. Full variable domain (missing parts from reference TRBV5-1 and TRBJ1-1): KAGVTQTPRYLIKTRGQQVTLSCSPISGHRSVSWYQQTPGQGLQFLFEYFSETQRNKGNFPGRFSGRQFSNSRSEMNVSTLELGDSALYLCASSLVSGRANTEAFFGQGTRLTVV.

The chain is built from TRBV5-1 and TRBJ2-3, with 10 nucleotides matching TRBD1. The length of the CDR3 is 16 residues. CDR1 is SGHRS and CDR2 is YFSETQ in the germline V gene. After removal of 7 bases from V and 5 bases from J, the junction contained 13 bases not matched to a gene. CDR3 amino acids: CASHSPGQGFIDTQYF. The CDR3 DNA reads TGCGCCAGCCATTCACCGGGACAGGGGTTTATAGATACGCAGTATTTT.

This clone was seen a handful of times. The chain has TRBV5-5 and TRBJ1-1, with TRBD1 as a possible D gene (6 bases). Germline values: CDR1 SGHKS, CDR2 YYEKEE (reference sequence). The CDR3 length is 13 residues. Deletions cut 4 bases from V and 2 bases from J, with 9 bases between. CDR3 amino acids: CASSMDSNTEAFF. Here the CDR3 DNA reads TGTGCCAGCAGCATGGACAGTAACACTGAAGCTTTCTTT. The variable domain in full, with the rest retrieved from reference TRBV5-5 and TRBJ1-1, is DAGVTQSPTHLIKTRGQQVTLRCSPISGHKSVSWYQQVLGQGPQFIFQYYEKEERGRGNFPDRFSARQFPNYSSELNVNALLLGDSALYLCASSMDSNTEAFFGQGTRLTVV.

This chain uses TRBV7-2 with TRBJ2-5; 9 nucleotides match TRBD2. V lost 0 bases to trimming and J lost 4 bases; unmatched junction nucleotides: 9. The V gene's germline CDR1 is SGHTA and CDR2 FQGNSA. The CDR3 covers 17 residues. The CDR3 spells CASSLAHLAGSGETQYF. For the CDR3, the DNA is TGTGCCAGCAGCTTAGCGCATCTAGCGGGGTCCGGAGAGACCCAGTACTTC.

In regard to this clone: The sample has other DNA sequences that encode this CDR3 too. The chain is built from TRBV6-5 and TRBJ2-7; 9 nucleotides align to TRBD1. The trim removed 0 bases at V and 0 bases at J, leaving 0 bases unmatched. The CDR3 runs 15 residues. In germline, CDR1 is MNHEY, CDR2 SVGAGI. Here the CDR3 DNA reads TGTGCCAGCAGTTACTCGACAGGGGGCTCCTACGAGCAGTACTTC. It yields the protein CASSYSTGGSYEQYF.

The chain recombines TRBV29-1 with TRBJ1-5; D might be TRBD1 (6 bases). The V end was cut by 6 bases, the J end by 1 base, with 16 bases between. Germline CDR1 reads SQVTM; CDR2 reads ANQGSEA. CDR3 size: 15 residues. The CDR3, as DNA: TGCAGCGTGGGGGGGGTCAGGGGAAGCAATCAGCCCCAGCATTTT. This sequence encodes CSVGGVRGSNQPQHF.